The 31 T cell receptor beta chains in this list originate from one sample, sequenced in a study of T cell repertoires in cytomegalovirus infection. TCRdb reprocessed the reads via MiXCR and lists one record per CDR3 protein. The sample shows some 450,000 distinct CDR3 sequences, approximately 30% of them seen only once. Specimen: PBMCs. The receptors shown here come from a human donor in good health (CMV status not recorded). Some clones in this sample may be carry-over from other donors' samples.

This chain links TRBV29-1 with TRBJ1-1, with a weak D call TRBD1 (6 bases). Trimming left V 4 bases short and J 6 bases short, with 12 bases between. The CDR3 sequence is 12 residues long. Germline values: CDR1 SQVTM, CDR2 ANQGSEA. CDR3: CSVAQGMPEAFF. DNA for the CDR3: TGCAGCGTTGCGCAGGGGATGCCTGAAGCTTTCTTT.

This chain's CDR3 is CSGTSGGEGTQYF. CDR3 coding DNA: TGCAGCGGGACTAGCGGGGGGGAGGGGACCCAGTACTTC. V is TRBV29-1 and J is TRBJ2-5; 15 positions match TRBD2. This CDR3 has 13 amino acids. The V and J ends lost 7 bases and 7 bases, in that order; junction bases with no gene match: 4. Germline lookup yields CDR1 SQVTM and CDR2 ANQGSEA.

This clonotype was seen repeatedly, ten times or more. CDR3 bases: TGTGCCAGCAGTTACTCGGGCGGAGACTACGAGCAGTACTTC. It translates to CASSYSGGDYEQYF. This sequence joins TRBV6-5 and TRBJ2-7, with no clear D. The length of the CDR3 is 14 residues. Germline V gives CDR1 MNHEY, CDR2 SVGAGI. Trimming pared 0 bases from V and 3 bases from J, leaving 9 bases between.

About this clonotype: One junction end does not reproduce the germline sequence, and a read error may be involved. The J gene is TRBJ2-5, the V gene TRBV12-3 or TRBV12-4, with D unclear. The CDR3 extends over 11 amino acids. CDR3 in amino acids: CASSWTETHYF. CDR3 coding DNA: TGTGCCAGCAGTTGGACGGAGACCCATTACTTC.

A note on this clonotype: The junction does not match germline at one end; this may be a read error. CDR3 amino acids: CASGAVSSTDPQYF. The DNA of the CDR3 is TGTGCCAGCGGGGCGGTATCTAGCACAGATCCGCAGTATTTT. The chain has TRBV2 and TRBJ2-3, with D perhaps matching TRBD1 or TRBD2 (5 bases each). There are 14 residues in the CDR3. Per germline, CDR1 SNHLY and CDR2 FYNNEI.

This clonotype was found once. V is TRBV6-6 and J is TRBJ1-2; 8 bases are a match to TRBD1. The germline V gene has CDR1 MNHNY and CDR2 SVGAGI (reference sequence). The CDR3 runs 14 residues. The ends lost 5 bases at V and 8 bases at J; junction bases unmatched: 10. For the CDR3, the DNA is TGTGCCAGCAGTAACATAGGACAGGGAAGAGGCTACACCTTC. It specifies CASSNIGQGRGYTF.

This clonotype was seen just once. The V and J genes are TRBV24-1 and TRBJ2-1; the D gene is possibly TRBD2 (6 bases). V was trimmed by 4 bases and J by 10 bases, leaving 19 bases between them. CDR3 size: 15 residues. Per germline, CDR1 KGHDR and CDR2 SFDVKD. Written as DNA, the CDR3 is TGTGCCACCAGTGACCACCGGGACTCCCTTGGGGAGCAGTTCTTC. It is translated as CATSDHRDSLGEQFF.

Many counts were recorded for this clonotype. The rearrangement uses TRBV11-2 and TRBJ2-3; no firm D call. The germline gives CDR1 SGHAT, CDR2 FQNNGV. This CDR3 spans 14 amino acids. The V and J ends lost 5 bases and 5 bases respectively, with 14 bases between them. Here the CDR3 reads CASSPPSGIDTQYF. For the CDR3, the DNA is TGTGCCAGCAGCCCCCCCAGTGGTATAGATACGCAGTATTTT.

CDR3 loop: CASSHLNSRAKNIQYF. CDR3 bases: TGTGCCAGCAGCCACCTGAATAGCAGAGCCAAAAACATTCAGTACTTC. The chain combines TRBV11-2 with TRBJ2-4; D gene uncertain. The germline CDR1 and CDR2 sequences are SGHAT and FQNNGV. The V end was cut by 5 bases, the J end by 0 bases, with 14 bases between. The CDR3 runs to 16 residues.

This clonotype was observed at least ten times. The rearrangement links TRBV7-2 to TRBJ1-2, with 7 bases fitting TRBD1. This CDR3 spans 14 amino acids. The V and J ends lost 1 base and 4 bases, in that order; junction bases with no gene match: 3. Per the germline V gene, CDR1 is SGHTA and CDR2 is FQGNSA. Written as DNA, the CDR3 is TGTGCCAGCAGCTTAGACCAGGGGGGCTATGGCTACACCTTC. Amino acid sequence: CASSLDQGGYGYTF.

The chain joins TRBV19 to TRBJ1-6; TRBD1 matches at 10 bases. The CDR3 consists of 16 residues. With V trimmed by 2 bases and J by 8 bases, 6 bases remained unmatched. The germline gives CDR1 LNHDA, CDR2 SQIVND (reference sequence). The CDR3 nucleotides are TGTGCCAGTAGTATAACGCTCGGGACAGGGGATTCACCCCTCCACTTT. It translates to CASSITLGTGDSPLHF.

This clonotype has only one observation. The junction departs from the called germline gene at one end, perhaps through a read error. This chain uses TRBV25-1 with TRBJ1-2; D unresolved. The length of the CDR3 is 11 residues. Germline CDR1 and CDR2: MGHDK and SYGVNS. The CDR3 sequence is CARRSDYGYTF. In DNA, the CDR3 is TGTGCCCGCAGGTCTGATTATGGCTACACCTTC.

This clonotype was observed a handful of times. This chain joins TRBV29-1 and TRBJ2-1; no definite D call. Deletions cut 3 bases from V and 1 base from J, with 10 bases between. The CDR3 sequence is 14 residues long. Germline-derived CDR1 and CDR2 are SQVTM and ANQGSEA. The CDR3 reads CSVDSAKSYNEQFF. The CDR3 bases are TGCAGCGTTGATTCCGCGAAATCCTACAATGAGCAGTTCTTC.

About this clonotype itself: The junction departs from germline at one end; a sequencing error may be responsible. The V gene is TRBV4-1, the J gene TRBJ2-1, with D tentatively TRBD1 or TRBD2 (7 bases each). Germline CDR1 MGHRA, CDR2 YSYEKL. The CDR3 sequence is 16 residues long. In nucleotides, the CDR3 is TGCGCCAGCCGCCATCCTCCGCAGGGGGAGGGAGCCTCGCAGTTCTTC. Translated: CASRHPPQGEGASQFF.

The V call is TRBV6-2 or TRBV6-3, the J call TRBJ2-7, with 9 bases fitting TRBD2. The CDR3 spans 13 residues. V gave up 8 bases and J gave up 6 bases; unmatched junction bases: 8. Germline V gene lookup returns CDR1 MNHEY and CDR2 SVGEGT. The CDR3 sequence: CASENSGGGEQYF. DNA for the CDR3: TGTGCCAGCGAAAATAGCGGGGGAGGCGAGCAGTACTTC.

V usage is TRBV6-1 and J usage is TRBJ2-5; 11 bases map to TRBD1. V shed 6 bases, J shed 1 base, and the junction held 16 bases outside the gene matches. The CDR3 has 19 amino acids. Germline V gene data show CDR1 as MNHNS and CDR2 as SASEGT. CDR3 nucleotide sequence: TGTGCCAGCAGATTGAGTGGGACAGGGGGTCCCGGGGGCCAAGAGACCCAGTACTTC. It yields the protein CASRLSGTGGPGGQETQYF.

In this sample, this clonotype turned up a few times. The chain carries TRBV7-9 and TRBJ2-3; possibly TRBD1 for D (6 bases). CDR1 is SEHNR, CDR2 FQNEAQ, per germline (reference sequence). CDR3 length: 14 amino acids. With 5 bases removed from V and 5 bases from J, the gap between germline ends came to 14 bases. Here the CDR3 reads CASSPGDLLDTQYF. CDR3 DNA sequence: TGTGCCAGCAGCCCAGGGGATCTTTTAGATACGCAGTATTTT.

The rearrangement joins TRBV29-1 to TRBJ2-1; a weak D match, TRBD2 (5 bases). Trimming stripped 6 bases from V and 4 bases from J, with 10 bases between. The CDR3 runs 12 residues. CDR1 is SQVTM, CDR2 ANQGSEA, per germline. The chain's CDR3 is CSVWTRYNEQFF. CDR3 DNA sequence: TGCAGCGTATGGACTCGATACAATGAGCAGTTCTTC.

Concerning this clonotype itself: This may stem from a read error, because a much larger clone lies one nucleotide away. The rearrangement uses TRBV7-6 and TRBJ2-7; D is unresolved. V was cut by 3 bases and J by 7 bases, with 7 bases left in between. This CDR3 is built from 11 residues. CDR1 is SGHVS, CDR2 FNYEAQ, per germline. CDR3 amino acids: CASSFIGEQYF. For the CDR3, the DNA is TGTGCCAGCAGCTTCATTGGGGAGCAGTACTTC.

This clonotype was counted at least ten times. The V and J genes are TRBV7-6 and TRBJ2-1; tentatively, D is TRBD1 (6 bases). CDR1 is SGHVS and CDR2 is FNYEAQ in the germline V gene. With 1 base removed from V and 5 bases from J, the gap between germline ends came to 6 bases. This CDR3 has 13 amino acids. CDR3 DNA sequence: TGTGCCAGCAGCTTAGACAGGGACAATGAGCAGTTCTTC. This translates into CASSLDRDNEQFF.

This clonotype was recorded at least ten times. The chain has TRBV6-1 and TRBJ1-6; no reliable D call. Germline V gene data show CDR1 as MNHNS and CDR2 as SASEGT. The length of the CDR3 is 11 residues. The ends were cut back, 6 bases at V and 11 bases at J, with 8 bases in the middle. The CDR3 loop reads CASRTIAPLHF. CDR3 DNA sequence: TGTGCCAGCAGGACCATTGCACCCCTCCACTTT.

The V call is TRBV6-5, the J call TRBJ2-2, with TRBD2 matching 12 bases. The CDR3 length is 19 residues. CDR1 and CDR2 (germline): MNHEY, SVGAGI. V was pared by 4 bases and J by 0 bases, with 9 bases of the junction left unmatched. CDR3 in DNA: TGTGCCAGCAGTTCCCTAGCGGGGGGGCTTCAAACGAACACCGGGGAGCTGTTTTTT. It specifies CASSSLAGGLQTNTGELFF.

This chain connects TRBV6-1 to TRBJ1-1, with D tentatively TRBD1 (5 bases). The V and J ends lost 2 bases and 4 bases respectively, with 20 bases between them. Germline lookup yields CDR1 MNHNS and CDR2 SASEGT. The CDR3 totals 17 residues. The CDR3 coding sequence is TGTGCCAGCAGTGAAAAGTGGGTTGGGACTCCGGGCACTGAAGCTTTCTTT. Translating it yields CASSEKWVGTPGTEAFF.

V is TRBV4-3 and J is TRBJ2-7; D is tentatively TRBD1 or TRBD2 (5 bases each). This CDR3 spans 15 amino acids. CDR1 LGHNA and CDR2 YSLEER come from the germline V gene. The germline V and J ends were trimmed by 1 base and 5 bases, with 15 bases remaining between them. The CDR3 sequence is CASSQVPGPPNEQYF. CDR3 DNA: TGCGCCAGCAGCCAAGTTCCGGGACCCCCGAACGAGCAGTACTTC.

There are many counts of this clonotype. The V gene is TRBV7-9, the J gene TRBJ1-2; D gene uncertain. V lost 6 bases to trimming and J lost 3 bases, with 11 bases between them. This CDR3 comprises 13 residues. The V gene's germline CDR1 is SEHNR and CDR2 FQNEAQ (reference sequence). CDR3: CASSYLSDYGYTF. The CDR3 bases are TGTGCCAGCAGTTACCTTTCGGACTATGGCTACACCTTC.

The gene calls are TRBV18 and TRBJ2-3, with D uncertain. Germline CDR1 is KGHSH and CDR2 is LQKENI. V was pared by 1 base and J by 0 bases, with 8 bases between. The CDR3 is made up of 15 amino acids. CDR3 amino acids: CASSPQADSTDTQYF. As DNA, the CDR3 is TGTGCCAGCTCACCACAGGCAGATAGCACAGATACGCAGTATTTT.

This clonotype was seen a few times. This chain joins TRBV24-1 and TRBJ2-1; 8 bases map to TRBD1. J was trimmed by 4 bases and V by 4 bases; bases with no gene match: 8. Germline loops: CDR1 KGHDR, CDR2 SFDVKD. This CDR3 comprises 16 residues. CDR3 sequence: CATSDPTGVGYNEQFF. As DNA, the CDR3 is TGTGCCACCAGTGACCCGACAGGGGTGGGGTACAATGAGCAGTTCTTC.

V usage is TRBV24-1 and J usage is TRBJ1-1, with 10 bases lining up with TRBD1. The CDR3 spans 15 residues. V dropped 2 bases and J dropped 3; count of bases not matched to a gene: 2. Germline V gene lookup returns CDR1 KGHDR and CDR2 SFDVKD. The CDR3 here is CATSDSGTGDTEAFF. The CDR3 DNA reads TGTGCCACCAGTGATTCCGGGACAGGGGACACTGAAGCTTTCTTT.

The rearrangement joins TRBV4-1 to TRBJ2-7; 8 nucleotides match TRBD2. V trimming: 5 bases; J trimming: 0 bases; junction bases outside the gene matches: 6. There are 15 residues in the CDR3. Germline CDR1 reads MGHRA; CDR2 reads YSYEKL. CDR3 region: CASSFGRGASYEQYF. The CDR3 coding sequence is TGCGCCAGCAGCTTCGGGCGGGGGGCCTCCTACGAGCAGTACTTC.

The V and J genes are TRBV6-2 or TRBV6-3 and TRBJ2-7; TRBD1 aligns across 7 bases. CDR3 length: 16 residues. Germline V gives CDR1 MNHEY, CDR2 SVGEGT. V lost 4 bases to trimming and J lost 6 bases; unmatched junction nucleotides: 15. CDR3 sequence (DNA): TGTGCCAGCAGTTTATGGGCCCCGGTCGACAGGGCCGAGCAGTACTTC. Residues: CASSLWAPVDRAEQYF.

This clonotype was recorded many times. CDR3 DNA sequence: TGTGCCAGCAGCTTAGCGGCGGGACTGAACACTGAAGCTTTCTTT. This sequence encodes CASSLAAGLNTEAFF. The rearrangement joins TRBV11-2 to TRBJ1-1, with D perhaps TRBD1 (5 bases). V shed 1 base and J shed 0 bases, with 9 bases lying between them. This CDR3 has 15 amino acids. Germline CDR1 and CDR2: SGHAT and FQNNGV. The full variable domain, completed using reference TRBV11-2 and TRBJ1-1, is EAGVAQSPRYKIIEKRQSVAFWCNPISGHATLYWYQQILGQGPKLLIQFQNNGVVDDSQLPKDRFSAERLKGVDSTLKIQPAKLEDSAVYLCASSLAAGLNTEAFFGQGTRLTVV.